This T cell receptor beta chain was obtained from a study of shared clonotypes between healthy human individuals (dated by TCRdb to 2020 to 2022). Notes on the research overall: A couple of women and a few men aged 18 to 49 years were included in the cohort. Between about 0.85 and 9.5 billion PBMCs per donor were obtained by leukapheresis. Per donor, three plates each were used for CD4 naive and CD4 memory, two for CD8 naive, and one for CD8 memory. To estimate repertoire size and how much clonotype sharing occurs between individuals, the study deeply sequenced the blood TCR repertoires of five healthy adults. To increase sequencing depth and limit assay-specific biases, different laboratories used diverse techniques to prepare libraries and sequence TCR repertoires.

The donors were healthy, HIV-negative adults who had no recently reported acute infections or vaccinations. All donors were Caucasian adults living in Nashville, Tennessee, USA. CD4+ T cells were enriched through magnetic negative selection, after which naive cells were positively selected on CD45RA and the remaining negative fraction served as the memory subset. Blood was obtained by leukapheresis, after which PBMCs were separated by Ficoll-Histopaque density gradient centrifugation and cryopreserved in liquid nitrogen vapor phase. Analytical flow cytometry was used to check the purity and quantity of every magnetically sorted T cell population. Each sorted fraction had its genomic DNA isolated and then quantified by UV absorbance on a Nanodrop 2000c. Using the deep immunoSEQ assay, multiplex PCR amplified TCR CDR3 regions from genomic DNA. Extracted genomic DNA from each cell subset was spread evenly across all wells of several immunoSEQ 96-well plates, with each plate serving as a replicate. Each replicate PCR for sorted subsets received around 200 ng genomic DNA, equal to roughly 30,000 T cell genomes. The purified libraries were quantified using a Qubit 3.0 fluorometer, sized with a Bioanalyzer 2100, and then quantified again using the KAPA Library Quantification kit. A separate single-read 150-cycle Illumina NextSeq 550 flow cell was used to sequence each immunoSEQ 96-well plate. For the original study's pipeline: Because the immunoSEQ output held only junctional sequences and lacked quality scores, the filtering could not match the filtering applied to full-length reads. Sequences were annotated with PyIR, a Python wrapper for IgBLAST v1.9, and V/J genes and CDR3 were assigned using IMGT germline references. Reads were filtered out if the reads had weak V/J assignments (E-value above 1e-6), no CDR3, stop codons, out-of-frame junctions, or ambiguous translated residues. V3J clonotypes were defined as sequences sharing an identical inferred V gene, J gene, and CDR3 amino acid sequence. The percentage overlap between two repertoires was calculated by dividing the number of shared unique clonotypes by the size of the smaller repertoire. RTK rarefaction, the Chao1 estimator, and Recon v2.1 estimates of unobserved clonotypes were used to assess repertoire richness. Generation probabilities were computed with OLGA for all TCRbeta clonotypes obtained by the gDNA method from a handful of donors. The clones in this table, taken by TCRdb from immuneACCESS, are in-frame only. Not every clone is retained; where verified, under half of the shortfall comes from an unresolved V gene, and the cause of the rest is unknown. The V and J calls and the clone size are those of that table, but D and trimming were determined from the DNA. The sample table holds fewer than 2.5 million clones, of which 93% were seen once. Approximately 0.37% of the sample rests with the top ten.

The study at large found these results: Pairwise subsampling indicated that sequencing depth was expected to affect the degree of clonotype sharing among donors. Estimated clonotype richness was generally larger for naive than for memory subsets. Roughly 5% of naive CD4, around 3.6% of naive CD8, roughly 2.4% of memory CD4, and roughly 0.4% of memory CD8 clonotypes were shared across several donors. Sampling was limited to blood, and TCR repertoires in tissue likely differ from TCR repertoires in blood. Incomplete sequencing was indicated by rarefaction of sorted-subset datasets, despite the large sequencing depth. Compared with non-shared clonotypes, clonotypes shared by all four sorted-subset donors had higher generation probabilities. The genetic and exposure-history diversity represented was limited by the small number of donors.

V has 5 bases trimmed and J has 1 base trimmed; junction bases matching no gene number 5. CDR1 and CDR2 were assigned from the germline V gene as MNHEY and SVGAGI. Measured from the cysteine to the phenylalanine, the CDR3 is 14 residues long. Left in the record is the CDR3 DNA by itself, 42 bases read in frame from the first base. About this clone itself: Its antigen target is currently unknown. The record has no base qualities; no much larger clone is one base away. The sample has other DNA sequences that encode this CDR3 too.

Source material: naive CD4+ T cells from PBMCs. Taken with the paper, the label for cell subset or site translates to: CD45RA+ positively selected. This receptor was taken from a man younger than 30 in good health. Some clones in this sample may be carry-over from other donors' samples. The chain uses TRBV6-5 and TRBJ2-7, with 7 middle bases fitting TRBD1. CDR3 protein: CASSLNRGSYEQYF. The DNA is TGTGCCAGCAGTCTTAACAGGGGTTCCTACGAGCAGTACTTC.